These 6 T cell receptor beta chains share one sample of origin, sequenced in a study of glioma-infiltrating T cells. Amplification of TCR alpha and beta CDR3 regions from RNA used iRepertoire nested multiplex PCR. TCRdb redid the calling of the multiplex PCR reads with MiXCR, one entry per CDR3 protein. The sample lists a few hundred thousand distinct CDR3 sequences; 35% to 45% were seen once. The sample consisted of glioma tissue, nonneoplastic brain tissue, or PBMCs (not recorded which). Source of these receptors: a human donor with low-grade glioma or glioblastoma, undergoing nonglioma brain surgery, or in good health (not recorded which).

The table lists this clonotype with a few counts. The chain combines TRBV4-1 with TRBJ2-5; 11 bases align to TRBD2. CDR1 and CDR2 (germline): MGHRA, YSYEKL. Losses at the gene ends were 2 bases for V and 2 bases for J; bases not matched to a gene: 1. The CDR3 is 15 amino acids. This CDR3 reads CASSQRLAGQETQYF. The CDR3, as DNA: TGCGCCAGCAGCCAAAGACTAGCGGGACAAGAGACCCAGTACTTC.

This clonotype was picked up many times. The chain combines TRBV28 with TRBJ2-3, with a possible D match to TRBD2 (5 bases). The germline V gene has CDR1 MDHEN and CDR2 SYDVKM. V lost 1 base, J lost 9 bases, and 8 bases lay in between. The CDR3 loop spans 12 amino acids. The DNA of the CDR3 is TGTGCCAGCAGTTTATCCGGGATCACGCAGTATTTT. This codes for CASSLSGITQYF. The full variable domain, its missing parts supplied by reference TRBV28 and TRBJ2-3, is DVKVTQSSRYLVKRTGEKVFLECVQDMDHENMFWYRQDPGLGLRLIYFSYDVKMKEKGDIPEGYSVSREKKERFSLILESASTNQTSMYLCASSLSGITQYFGPGTRLTVL.

V is TRBV4-2 and J is TRBJ2-1; D uncertain. Germline-derived CDR1 and CDR2 are LGHNA and YNFKEQ. The V gene lost 1 base and the J gene lost 10 bases, with 20 bases spanning the gap. The CDR3 covers 16 residues. This CDR3 reads CASSQGDSSASYEQFF. The CDR3, as DNA: TGTGCCAGCAGCCAAGGGGATTCCAGCGCTTCCTACGAGCAGTTCTTC.

In its sample, this clonotype was seen a few times. The chain recombines TRBV28 with TRBJ2-3, with 9 bases that match TRBD2. CDR1 and CDR2 (germline): MDHEN, SYDVKM. CDR3 length: 18 residues. J was trimmed by 4 bases and V by 5 bases; bases with no gene match: 16. CDR3 sequence reads: CASSVLAGLGLAPDTQYF. The DNA for the CDR3 is TGTGCCAGCAGTGTATTGGCGGGGTTGGGACTAGCACCAGATACGCAGTATTTT.

This rearrangement joins TRBV7-9 to TRBJ2-3; 8 bases match TRBD1. CDR3 size: 14 residues. Germline V gene lookup returns CDR1 SEHNR and CDR2 FQNEAQ (reference sequence). Losses at the gene ends were 7 bases for V and 0 bases for J; bases not matched to a gene: 3. For the CDR3, the DNA is TGTGCCAGCACCGGACAGGGAAGCACAGATACGCAGTATTTT. Translating it yields CASTGQGSTDTQYF.

Turning to this clonotype: This could be a read error, since a much larger clone is one nucleotide away. The gene calls are TRBV7-8 and TRBJ1-2; possibly TRBD1 for D (6 bases). The length of the CDR3 is 15 residues. Deletions cut 3 bases from V and 8 bases from J, with 19 bases between. CDR1 and CDR2 from the germline V gene are SGHVS and FQNEAQ. In DNA, the CDR3 is TGTGCCAGCAGCTTGAATTTTCACAGGGAAGGAGGCTACACCTTC. Protein product: CASSLNFHREGGYTF.